The next 19 T cell receptor beta chains were all read from a single sample in a study of blood T cell repertoires in COVID-19. Sequenced by immunoSEQ multiplex PCR; TCRdb stores in-frame clones only, minus some. The sample yields around 60,000 clones, almost 85% seen once. The sample consisted of peripheral blood. The receptors shown here come from a man in his sixties with COVID-19, enrolled during active disease.

The genes are TRBV6-5 and TRBJ2-2; tentative D call: TRBD2 (5 bases). V lost 0 bases and J lost 6, with 5 bases in between. CDR1 MNHEY and CDR2 SVGAGI come from the germline V gene. This CDR3 is 13 amino acids long. DNA of the CDR3: TGTGCCAGCAGTTACTCGAGGGCCGGGGAGCTGTTTTTT. This translates into CASSYSRAGELFF.

V is TRBV21-1 and J is TRBJ1-2; whether TRBD1, the table's D call, matches the DNA was not checked. TRBV21-1 is designated a pseudogene. This CDR3 region has 15 residues. The chain's CDR3 is CASSEGQSDNYGYTF. The CDR3, as DNA: TGTGCCAGCAGCGAGGGACAGTCGGATAACTATGGCTACACCTTC.

This clone was seen just once. V usage is TRBV3-1 (or the pseudogene TRBV3-2) and J usage is TRBJ2-3, with 8 positions matching TRBD2. The CDR3 consists of 14 residues. Germline-derived CDR1 and CDR2 are LGHDT and YNNKEL (reference sequence). With 3 bases clipped from V and 3 bases from J, the junction kept 2 bases outside the gene matches. CDR3 amino acids: CASSQRGATDTQYF. CDR3 DNA sequence: TGTGCCAGCAGCCAGCGGGGGGCTACAGATACGCAGTATTTT.

The chain couples TRBV7-7 to TRBJ2-1, with TRBD2 as a possible D gene (6 bases). Trimming removed 2 bases from V and 7 bases from J, with 18 bases in between. In germline, CDR1 is SSHAT, CDR2 FNYEAQ (reference sequence). This CDR3 is built from 16 residues. CDR3 sequence (DNA): TGTGCCAGCAGCTTAAGGCTAGCGAGGCGAGGGAATGAGCAGTTCTTC. Translated, it gives CASSLRLARRGNEQFF.

The V gene is TRBV5-4, the J gene TRBJ2-7; 8 nucleotides line up with TRBD1. The CDR3 runs to 15 residues. The junction had 14 bases not matched to a gene; V was cut back by 3 bases and J by 9 bases. CDR1 is SGHNT, CDR2 YYREEE, per germline (reference sequence). DNA for the CDR3: TGTGCCAGCAGCTCCCCGGACAGGGAGGACGTGGGGCAGTACTTC. Translation: CASSSPDREDVGQYF. Using reference TRBV5-4 and TRBJ2-7 for the parts outside the CDR3, the full variable domain is ETGVTQSPTHLIKTRGQQVTLRCSSQSGHNTVSWYQQALGQGPQFIFQYYREEENGRGNFPPRFSGLQFPNYSSELNVNALELDDSALYLCASSSPDREDVGQYFGPGTRLTVT.

The chain employs TRBV11-2 and TRBJ1-5; D possibly corresponds to TRBD1 (5 bases). Between the trimmed V and J ends, which lost 0 bases and 5 bases, there was a span of 11 bases. CDR3 length: 15 amino acids. Germline CDR1 and CDR2: SGHAT and FQNNGV. CDR3 sequence (DNA): TGTGCCAGCAGCTTAGACCCAGGGTCGCATCAGCCCCAGCATTTT. It is translated as CASSLDPGSHQPQHF.

The genes are TRBV5-1 and TRBJ2-7; no reliable D call. Germline-derived CDR1 and CDR2 are SGHRS and YFSETQ. Trimming took 0 bases from V and 2 from J, leaving 9 bases between them. The CDR3 covers 14 residues. CDR3 DNA sequence: TGCGCCAGCAGCTTGGGAACCAACACCTACGAGCAGTACTTC. It encodes CASSLGTNTYEQYF. Full variable domain (outside the CDR3, taken from reference TRBV5-1 and TRBJ2-7): KAGVTQTPRYLIKTRGQQVTLSCSPISGHRSVSWYQQTPGQGLQFLFEYFSETQRNKGNFPGRFSGRQFSNSRSEMNVSTLELGDSALYLCASSLGTNTYEQYFGPGTRLTVT.

The V call is TRBV20-1, the J call TRBJ2-7; a possible D gene is TRBD1 (5 bases). The germline V gene has CDR1 DFQATT and CDR2 SNEGSKA (reference sequence). V dropped 3 bases and J dropped 3 bases, with 6 bases sitting between them. The CDR3 sequence is 11 residues long. CDR3 residues: CSARDNYEQYF. The DNA for the CDR3 is TGCAGTGCTAGGGACAACTACGAGCAGTACTTC.

The chain carries TRBV6-5 and TRBJ1-3; possible D gene TRBD1, 6 bases. V dropped 8 bases and J dropped 3 bases, with 17 bases sitting between them. The germline V gene encodes CDR1 MNHEY and CDR2 SVGAGI. The CDR3 has 15 residues. The DNA of the CDR3 is TGTGCCAGCCAAGTACAGGGAAAGAATGGAAACACCATATATTTT. Translation: CASQVQGKNGNTIYF.

Remarks on this clone: The sample has other DNA sequences that encode this CDR3 too. V usage is TRBV19 and J usage is TRBJ1-3; a weak D match, TRBD1 (5 bases). Germline V gene sequence: CDR1 LNHDA, CDR2 SQIVND (reference sequence). Trimming took off 7 bases at V and 1 base at J, with 11 bases between the two ends. The CDR3 is 14 amino acids. CDR3 region: CASTRGGSGNTIYF. CDR3 nucleotide sequence: TGTGCCAGTACTCGGGGGGGGTCTGGAAACACCATATATTTT. Drawing the rest from reference TRBV19 and TRBJ1-3, the complete variable domain is DGGITQSPKYLFRKEGQNVTLSCEQNLNHDAMYWYRQDPGQGLRLIYYSQIVNDFQKGDIAEGYSVSREKKESFPLTVTSAQKNPTAFYLCASTRGGSGNTIYFGEGSWLTVV.

This rearrangement joins TRBV24-1 to TRBJ1-5; tentatively, D is TRBD1 (6 bases). The V gene's germline CDR1 is KGHDR and CDR2 SFDVKD. V was pared by 5 bases and J by 2 bases, with 12 bases between. CDR3 length: 15 residues. CDR3 nucleotide sequence: TGTGCCACCAGTGGAAACAGGGTAGGCAATCAGCCCCAGCATTTT. This translates into CATSGNRVGNQPQHF.

The gene calls are TRBV9 and TRBJ2-7; D is perhaps TRBD1 (6 bases). The ends were cut back, 4 bases at V and 2 bases at J, with 28 bases in the middle. The length of the CDR3 is 19 residues. Germline V gene data show CDR1 as SGDLS and CDR2 as YYNGEE. Written as DNA, the CDR3 is TGTGCCAGCAGCCCCCCAATTGCTTTTGCAGAGGACAGACCCTACGAGCAGTACTTC. This translates into CASSPPIAFAEDRPYEQYF. Full variable domain (missing parts from reference TRBV9 and TRBJ2-7): DSGVTQTPKHLITATGQRVTLRCSPRSGDLSVYWYQQSLDQGLQFLIQYYNGEERAKGNILERFSAQQFPDLHSELNLSSLELGDSALYFCASSPPIAFAEDRPYEQYFGPGTRLTVT.

The chain carries TRBV30 and TRBJ2-7; D remains ambiguous. CDR1 is GTSNPN and CDR2 is SVGIG in the germline V gene (reference sequence). With 0 bases removed from V and 3 bases from J, the gap between germline ends came to 6 bases. CDR3 length: 12 amino acids. For the CDR3, the DNA is TGTGCCTGGAGTGTCGACTTCTACGAGCAGTACTTC. Translation gives CAWSVDFYEQYF.

This sequence joins TRBV7-3 and TRBJ1-2, with 7 positions matching TRBD1. Looked up from germline, CDR1 is SGHTA and CDR2 is FQGTGA. This CDR3 has 14 residues. The V segment lost 5 bases and the J segment 4 bases; nucleotides outside the gene matches: 7. CDR3 in DNA: TGTGCCAGCAGCCCGCAGGGGGATGGCTATGGCTACACCTTC. Amino acid sequence: CASSPQGDGYGYTF.

CDR3 protein: CATRAGGYTF. CDR3 nucleotides: TGTGCCACCCGTGCGGGAGGCTACACCTTC. The chain employs TRBV19 and TRBJ1-2; D gene unclear. V was clipped by 10 bases and J by 8 bases, with 11 bases between them. The CDR3 is made up of 10 amino acids. Germline lookup yields CDR1 LNHDA and CDR2 SQIVND (reference sequence). Together with reference TRBV19 and TRBJ1-2, the CDR3 gives the full variable domain: DGGITQSPKYLFRKEGQNVTLSCEQNLNHDAMYWYRQDPGQGLRLIYYSQIVNDFQKGDIAEGYSVSREKKESFPLTVTSAQKNPTAFYLCATRAGGYTFGSGTRLTVV.

This clone was observed a handful of times. This chain joins TRBV30 and TRBJ2-6; 11 positions match TRBD1. The CDR3 is 23 residues long. V shed 2 bases and J 1 base; nucleotides not matched to a gene: 22. The germline CDR1 and CDR2 sequences are GTSNPN and SVGIG (reference sequence). The chain's CDR3 is CAWSFSWGDPRTGGASGANVLTF. The CDR3 DNA is TGTGCCTGGAGTTTTTCTTGGGGTGACCCTCGGACAGGGGGCGCGTCTGGGGCCAACGTCCTGACTTTC.

The rearrangement joins TRBV9 to TRBJ1-5; 7 bases agree with TRBD1. The CDR3 is 20 residues long. The germline CDR1 and CDR2 sequences are SGDLS and YYNGEE. With V trimmed by 2 bases and J by 0 bases, 17 bases remained unmatched. The CDR3 region has the DNA TGTGCCAGCAGCGTTTTTAGGGACAGCTACAAATCGGATAGCAATCAGCCCCAGCATTTT. This sequence encodes CASSVFRDSYKSDSNQPQHF.

This clone came up once. The chain combines TRBV5-4 with TRBJ2-7; D is possibly TRBD1 (5 bases). The germline V gene has CDR1 SGHNT and CDR2 YYREEE (reference sequence). The CDR3 consists of 16 residues. Trimming stripped 3 bases from V and 1 base from J, with 17 bases between. The CDR3 DNA reads as TGTGCCAGCAGCTACGATATACAGGCTAGGTCCTACGAGCAGTACTTC. It is translated as CASSYDIQARSYEQYF.

The chain links TRBV6-5 to TRBJ1-4; 7 nucleotides agree with TRBD1. The V segment lost 1 base and the J segment 3 bases; nucleotides outside the gene matches: 2. The germline CDR1 and CDR2 sequences are MNHEY and SVGAGI. CDR3 length: 15 residues. The CDR3 DNA sequence: TGTGCCAGCAGTTACTTTGGGACAGCTAATGAAAAACTGTTTTTT. Translated: CASSYFGTANEKLFF.